The T cell receptor (beta chain) under discussion was sequenced for a study of T cells in tuberculosis. TCR-alpha and TCR-beta chains were sequenced unpaired. Using immunoSEQ multiplex PCR, the repertoire was profiled, and TCRdb retains in-frame clones only, with some absent. The profile covers 55,000 to 65,000 clones, with about 76% appearing a single time and 9.5% to 15% taken by the ten largest. After thawing and overnight rest, PBMC were stained with GMM-loaded CD1B tetramer, viability dye and anti-CD3 for sorting. The CD1B tetramers carried C32 glucose monomycolate purified from Rhodococcus equi. CD14-expressing monocytes were removed from PBMC before cryopreservation and sorting. Tetramer-negative cells, 75,000 to 100,000 per donor, were also sorted. Germline trimming cut 5 bases from V and 7 bases from J; bases unmatched to any gene: 10. The germline CDR1 and CDR2 sequences are SEHNR and FQNEAQ (reference sequence). This CDR3 region has 15 residues.

The receptor's source is an adult woman with latent tuberculosis. The chain recombines TRBV7-9 with TRBJ2-4, with 8 bases aligning to TRBD1. What was sequenced was CD1b-GMM tetramer-negative cells sorted from PBMCs. The DNA for the CDR3 is TGTGCCAGCAGCCCCGGCCGGACAGGGTGGAACATTCAGTACTTC. It yields the protein CASSPGRTGWNIQYF.